This TCR beta chain was sequenced for a study of blood T cell repertoires in COVID-19 (dated by TCRdb to about 2020). Regarding the study in general: Collaborator samples came from the United States, Italy and Spain and covered acute and convalescent phases of COVID-19. The material from the prospective study consisted of cDNA or gDNA derived from T cells, B-cell-depleted T cells, or PBMCs. Deeply sampled blood TCRbeta repertoires from subjects exposed to, actively infected with, or recovered from COVID-19 were included in the dataset. The repertoires were made available in a free public database intended to serve as a resource for research on the immune response to SARS-CoV-2. The samples were drawn from the first 160 participants of the ongoing ImmuneRACE study and from some 1,300 subjects provided by 6 global collaborators. Sample metadata almost always included a de-identified subject ID, COVID-19 status, age in years and sex. Where available, HLA class I and class II types were obtained from metadata supplied by the sample provider rather than from assay-based typing. What the study reported, not specific to this receptor: The quantity of clinical and demographic metadata differed by source and by participant and was supplied without curation.

The cysteine opens and the phenylalanine closes a CDR3 of 17 amino acids. Kept here is only the CDR3 DNA, which spans 51 bases and is read in frame from base 1. Concerning this clone: Which antigen it targets is not known. Base-call qualities are not available, and no considerably larger clone is one nucleotide away.

Enrolling through a virtual design, the prospective study's participants ranged in age from roughly 18 to 90 years and lived across 20 to 30 United States geographic areas. In the prospective study, cohorts were assigned on the basis of participant-reported clinical history obtained from a screening survey and a study questionnaire. For ImmuneRACE Cohort 3, a participant was defined as recovered based on two consecutive negative NP/OP PCR tests, clearance by a healthcare professional, or resolution of symptoms. In the prospective study, whole blood, serum and a nasopharyngeal or oropharyngeal swab were collected from each participant by mobile phlebotomists. Participants in the prospective study had the option to provide additional blood draws and questionnaires over a 2-month period. Prospective study blood samples were shipped either frozen or at room temperature before DNA extraction. TCRbeta CDR3 regions were amplified from genomic DNA using the immunoSEQ Assay, a bias-controlled multiplex PCR. In the authors' own workflow: The number of nucleated cells in each sample was estimated from the amplification of reference gene primers within the assay. Sequence reads were collapsed and filtered to measure the absolute abundance of every unique TCRbeta CDR3 rearrangement. Productive Simpson clonality was computed per sample as the square root of Simpson's diversity index over productive rearrangements. Imported from immuneACCESS, the table was reduced by TCRdb to in-frame sequences with V and J called. These copies leave out some clones; in studies compared against another copy, an unresolved V gene accounts for under half, and the cause of the remainder is not known. V and J calls and clone size are as listed in that table; D and trimming were resolved from the DNA. For this sample there are more than 350,000 clones; around nine tenths appear just once. Together, the top ten hold around 10% of the sample.

The TCR was taken from a woman in her forties or fifties who had recovered from COVID-19. Recombination connected TRBV21-1 to TRBJ2-7; the table's TRBD1 call for D was not verified on the DNA. TRBV21-1 is a pseudogene locus. Sequencing was done on a sample of PBMCs or T cells enriched from blood (not recorded which). The CDR3 reads CASSERQGITGSYEQYF. In nucleotides, the sequence is TGTGCCAGCAGCGAAAGACAGGGTATCACGGGCTCCTACGAGCAGTACTTC.